The rows below give T cell receptor beta chains drawn from one sample of a study of blood T cell repertoires in COVID-19. Sequencing was performed with immunoSEQ multiplex PCR; in TCRdb, only in-frame clones are kept and a portion is missing. The data contain 70,000 to 80,000 clones, 83% of them seen just once; the ten biggest clones take up 35% to 50%. What was sequenced was peripheral blood. These TCRs come from a man older than 75 with acute or convalescent COVID-19. Both conserved end residues are part of each CDR3. D genes are given only for firm matches. Only some rows state a clone size, as once, few, many or a class for expanded clones.

d_call: NA; clone_size: NA; j_call: TRBJ1-2; v_call: TRBV18; cdr3_nt: TGTGCCAGCTCACCAGGGGGAGGGAGTAAAGCTGGCTACACCTTC; cdr3_aa: CASSPGGGSKAGYTF
d_call: TRBD1; clone_size: NA; j_call: TRBJ2-6; v_call: TRBV6-5; cdr3_nt: TGTGCCAGTGAAGGGGGCCAAACTGGGGCCAACGTCCTGACTTTC; cdr3_aa: CASEGGQTGANVLTF
d_call: NA; clone_size: NA; j_call: TRBJ1-2; v_call: TRBV19; cdr3_nt: TGTGCCAGTAGTCCTGGTGAGAGGGTGCGTGGCTACACCTTC; cdr3_aa: CASSPGERVRGYTF
d_call: TRBD2; clone_size: once; j_call: TRBJ2-7; v_call: TRBV7-2; cdr3_nt: TGTGCCAGCAGCTCGACTAGCGGGAGTTACGAGCAGTACTTC; cdr3_aa: CASSSTSGSYEQYF
d_call: TRBD2; clone_size: NA; j_call: TRBJ2-7; v_call: TRBV5-1; cdr3_nt: TGCGCCAGCACCACGACTAGCGGGAGGGCCGGTGAGCAGTACTTC; cdr3_aa: CASTTTSGRAGEQYF
d_call: TRBD1; clone_size: NA; j_call: TRBJ1-2; v_call: TRBV7-2; cdr3_nt: TGTGCCAGCAGCCTATATGCCCGACAGGGTGAGGATGGCTACACCTTC; cdr3_aa: CASSLYARQGEDGYTF
d_call: NA; clone_size: NA; j_call: TRBJ2-1; v_call: TRBV10-2; cdr3_nt: TGCGCCAGCGGAAAACAGGGTGTCACCTACAATGAGCAGTTCTTC; cdr3_aa: CASGKQGVTYNEQFF
d_call: TRBD1; clone_size: NA; j_call: TRBJ2-1; v_call: TRBV10-1; cdr3_nt: TGCGCCAGCAGCGGGGACAGGGGGTGTAATGAGCAGTTCTTC; cdr3_aa: CASSGDRGCNEQFF
d_call: NA; clone_size: few; j_call: TRBJ2-7; v_call: TRBV5-1; cdr3_nt: TGCGCCAGCAGCTTGGCCTCTATGGACACAACCTACGAGCAGTACTTC; cdr3_aa: CASSLASMDTTYEQYF
d_call: TRBD1; clone_size: few; j_call: TRBJ1-3; v_call: TRBV2; cdr3_nt: TGTGCCAGCAGTGATATAGACAGGGAAGGAAACACCATATATTTT; cdr3_aa: CASSDIDREGNTIYF
d_call: NA; clone_size: NA; j_call: TRBJ1-4; v_call: TRBV9; cdr3_nt: TGTGCCAGCAGCGTAGGGTCCGGGTCGCCTAATGAAAAACTGTTTTTT; cdr3_aa: CASSVGSGSPNEKLFF
d_call: NA; clone_size: few; j_call: TRBJ2-2; v_call: TRBV3-1/TRBV3-2; cdr3_nt: TGTGCCAGCAGCCAAGAAAGGGAGATGAACACCGGGGAGCTGTTTTTT; cdr3_aa: CASSQEREMNTGELFF
d_call: NA; clone_size: NA; j_call: TRBJ2-3; v_call: TRBV29-1; cdr3_nt: TGCAGCGTTGAAGGTGTCCCTCGCACAGATACGCAGTATTTT; cdr3_aa: CSVEGVPRTDTQYF
d_call: TRBD1; clone_size: NA; j_call: TRBJ2-7; v_call: TRBV11-2; cdr3_nt: TGTGCCAGCAGCTCCTCCGGGACAGGCTGGGGGCAGTACTTC; cdr3_aa: CASSSSGTGWGQYF
d_call: TRBD1; clone_size: NA; j_call: TRBJ1-5; v_call: TRBV6-2/TRBV6-3; cdr3_nt: TGTGCCAGCAGTTACTCGACCAGGGGGCAGCCCCAGCATTTT; cdr3_aa: CASSYSTRGQPQHF
d_call: NA; clone_size: NA; j_call: TRBJ2-3; v_call: TRBV7-2; cdr3_nt: TGTGCCAGCAGCTTAGCGGGGGCAACACAGCCCCAGTATTTT; cdr3_aa: CASSLAGATQPQYF
d_call: NA; clone_size: NA; j_call: TRBJ2-7; v_call: TRBV3-1/TRBV3-2; cdr3_nt: TGTGCCAGCAGCCAAGATAGCTTAGGCTACGAGCAGTACTTC; cdr3_aa: CASSQDSLGYEQYF
d_call: TRBD2; clone_size: once; j_call: TRBJ2-7; v_call: TRBV7-2; cdr3_nt: TGTGCCAGCGGGAGGACTAGCGGGCCCTACGAGCAGTACTTC; cdr3_aa: CASGRTSGPYEQYF
d_call: NA; clone_size: NA; j_call: TRBJ1-1; v_call: TRBV18; cdr3_nt: TGTGCCAGCTCACCGGAGTTGGCAGATGAAGCTTTCTTT; cdr3_aa: CASSPELADEAFF
d_call: TRBD1; clone_size: few; j_call: TRBJ1-2; v_call: TRBV7-2; cdr3_nt: TGTGCCAGCAGCAACCGGGACAGGAACTATGGCTACACCTTC; cdr3_aa: CASSNRDRNYGYTF
d_call: NA; clone_size: NA; j_call: TRBJ1-5; v_call: TRBV28; cdr3_nt: TGTGCCAGCAGTTTATCGGCAGGGTTTTCCGATCAGCCCCAGCATTTT; cdr3_aa: CASSLSAGFSDQPQHF
d_call: TRBD2; clone_size: NA; j_call: TRBJ2-5; v_call: TRBV5-8; cdr3_nt: TGTGCCAGCAGCTTATTTCTAGCGGGGGAAGAGACCCAGTACTTC; cdr3_aa: CASSLFLAGEETQYF
d_call: NA; clone_size: NA; j_call: TRBJ1-1; v_call: TRBV19; cdr3_nt: TGTGCCAGCCGATCGGGACACTCGAACACTGAAGCTTTCTTT; cdr3_aa: CASRSGHSNTEAFF
d_call: TRBD2; clone_size: NA; j_call: TRBJ2-2; v_call: TRBV24-1; cdr3_nt: TGTGCCACCAGTGATCCTAGCGGGAGGGCCAGCGGGGAGCTGTTTTTT; cdr3_aa: CATSDPSGRASGELFF
d_call: NA; clone_size: NA; j_call: TRBJ1-2; v_call: TRBV4-3; cdr3_nt: TGCGCCAGCAGCCAAGTATGGCAGGGCGGTTATGGCTACACCTTC; cdr3_aa: CASSQVWQGGYGYTF
d_call: TRBD1; clone_size: NA; j_call: TRBJ2-1; v_call: TRBV3-1/TRBV3-2; cdr3_nt: TGTGCCAGCAGCCAAGAGTGGGGGACAGGGGGCCGGAATGAGCAGTTCTTC; cdr3_aa: CASSQEWGTGGRNEQFF
d_call: NA; clone_size: NA; j_call: TRBJ1-2; v_call: TRBV28; cdr3_nt: TGTGCCAGCAGTCCACCGGACTATGGCTACACCTTC; cdr3_aa: CASSPPDYGYTF
d_call: TRBD1; clone_size: NA; j_call: TRBJ2-7; v_call: TRBV25-1; cdr3_nt: TGTGCCAGCAGACCCGGACAGGGATATTCCTACGAGCAGTACTTC; cdr3_aa: CASRPGQGYSYEQYF
d_call: NA; clone_size: NA; j_call: TRBJ2-5; v_call: TRBV7-2; cdr3_nt: TGTGCCAGCAGCTTAGCGCAGGCAGGGGGAGGAGGAGAGACCCAGTACTTC; cdr3_aa: CASSLAQAGGGGETQYF
d_call: TRBD2; clone_size: NA; j_call: TRBJ2-7; v_call: TRBV5-5; cdr3_nt: TGTGCCAGCAGGATCCTAGCGGGAGACAGCTACGAGCAGTACTTC; cdr3_aa: CASRILAGDSYEQYF
d_call: NA; clone_size: NA; j_call: TRBJ2-3; v_call: TRBV7-3; cdr3_nt: TGTGCCAGCAGTCCTACAGGGCTGGGGACAGATACGCAGTATTTT; cdr3_aa: CASSPTGLGTDTQYF
d_call: NA; clone_size: NA; j_call: TRBJ2-2; v_call: TRBV12-5; cdr3_nt: TGTGCTAGTGCCCGAGGTCGCACCGGGGAGCTGTTTTTT; cdr3_aa: CASARGRTGELFF
d_call: TRBD1; clone_size: few; j_call: TRBJ1-5; v_call: TRBV5-6; cdr3_nt: TGTGCCAGCAGCTTGGGGGACAGGGCTAATCAGCCCCAGCATTTT; cdr3_aa: CASSLGDRANQPQHF
d_call: NA; clone_size: NA; j_call: TRBJ2-1; v_call: TRBV5-1; cdr3_nt: TGCGCCAGCAAATCCACTAGTGGAAGGAATGAGCAGTTCTTC; cdr3_aa: CASKSTSGRNEQFF
d_call: NA; clone_size: NA; j_call: TRBJ2-1; v_call: TRBV11-2; cdr3_nt: TGTGCCAGCAGCTTATTCCTCCTCAATGAGCAGTTCTTC; cdr3_aa: CASSLFLLNEQFF
d_call: TRBD1; clone_size: NA; j_call: TRBJ1-1; v_call: TRBV5-6; cdr3_nt: TGTGCCAGCAGCCGAGACAGGGGGAACACTGAAGCTTTCTTT; cdr3_aa: CASSRDRGNTEAFF
d_call: NA; clone_size: NA; j_call: TRBJ2-6; v_call: TRBV5-1; cdr3_nt: TGCGCCAGCAGCGCGGAGGTCTCTGGGGCCAACGTCCTGACTTTC; cdr3_aa: CASSAEVSGANVLTF
d_call: TRBD1; clone_size: NA; j_call: TRBJ1-4; v_call: TRBV2; cdr3_nt: TGTGCCAGCAGTGCCGGGACAGGTCTTGAAAAACTGTTTTTT; cdr3_aa: CASSAGTGLEKLFF
d_call: NA; clone_size: NA; j_call: TRBJ2-5; v_call: TRBV7-2; cdr3_nt: TGTGCCAGCAGCTCCATCGGACCTGGAGGGAAGACCCAGTACTTC; cdr3_aa: CASSSIGPGGKTQYF
d_call: TRBD2; clone_size: NA; j_call: TRBJ2-1; v_call: TRBV18; cdr3_nt: TGTGCCAGCTCCAGGGCTAGCGGGAGAGGTGAGCAGTTCTTC; cdr3_aa: CASSRASGRGEQFF
d_call: TRBD1; clone_size: NA; j_call: TRBJ1-4; v_call: TRBV7-9; cdr3_nt: TGTGCCAGCAGTTCAGGACAGGGGCGCGAAAAACTGTTTTTT; cdr3_aa: CASSSGQGREKLFF
d_call: TRBD2; clone_size: NA; j_call: TRBJ2-7; v_call: TRBV27; cdr3_nt: TGTGCCAGCAGCGGGACTAGCGGGAGCTACGAGCAGTACTTC; cdr3_aa: CASSGTSGSYEQYF
d_call: NA; clone_size: NA; j_call: TRBJ1-3; v_call: TRBV7-2; cdr3_nt: TGTGCCAGCAGCTTATTACTTGCCGGAAACACCATATATTTT; cdr3_aa: CASSLLLAGNTIYF
d_call: TRBD2; clone_size: NA; j_call: TRBJ2-3; v_call: TRBV29-1; cdr3_nt: TGCAGCGTCGCCAGACTAGCGGGGGGCTCAGATACGCAGTATTTT; cdr3_aa: CSVARLAGGSDTQYF
d_call: NA; clone_size: NA; j_call: TRBJ1-2; v_call: TRBV5-4; cdr3_nt: TGTGCCAGCAGCCTCGGACAGTTAGGTTTGAATGGCTACACCTTC; cdr3_aa: CASSLGQLGLNGYTF
d_call: NA; clone_size: NA; j_call: TRBJ1-5; v_call: TRBV3-1/TRBV3-2; cdr3_nt: TGTGCCAGCAGCCAAGATCTCGTCAATCAGCCCCAGCATTTT; cdr3_aa: CASSQDLVNQPQHF